This TCR beta chain was captured in a study of CD4 T cells in relation to SARS-CoV-2 and coronaviruses (dated by TCRdb to about 2021). Concerning the study at large: In the ViraFEST assay, PBMCs were cultured with antigen for about 9 days, after which TCR beta CDR3s were sequenced to identify clonal expansions specific to the antigen. The Adaptive Biotechnologies TCR-sequencing kit was used to sequence samples from a few pre-COVID donors and the naive versus memory experiments, while other data came from Illumina-based sequencing. At the level of individual TCR clonotypes, the study evaluated whether memory CD4+ T cells crossreact between the spike proteins of SARS-CoV-2 and those of common cold coronaviruses. Shared crossreactive spike epitopes were mapped to their HLA restriction using patient-derived lymphoblastoid cell lines. Expansion assays from other donors in the study were sequenced with a different, Illumina-based TCR-beta assay. An HIV-1 Nef peptide pool or a no-peptide culture served as the negative reference condition.

The germline V gene sets CDR1 to MDHEN and CDR2 to SYDVKM. Spanning cysteine to phenylalanine, the CDR3 consists of 15 amino acids. The only DNA kept is the CDR3, 45 bases in frame from the first base. V is clipped by 7 bases and J by 4 bases, and the sequence between their germline boundaries is 17 bases long. Library preparation employed the immunoSEQ multiplex PCR assay. On the study's bioinformatics: During preprocessing, nonproductive sequences were removed, as were CDR3s that did not start with C, did not end with F or W, or were shorter than 7 amino acids. The MANAFEST web app was used to call antigen-specific clonotypes on the basis of expansion compared with the reference and with other culture wells. A clone was considered positive if the clone showed significant expansion compared with the reference culture in 2 of 3 replicate wells at an FDR below 0.05. For a clone to be considered positive, significant expansion relative to all other tandem wells and an odds ratio above 5 were also required. Pairwise Levenshtein distance, computed with the stringdist R package after three terminal residues were trimmed from each end, was used as the measure of CDR3 homology. TCRdb carries this immuneACCESS record with in-frame sequences only. Its versions omit some clonotypes, under half of them owing to an unresolved V gene in the studies checked, with the rest unexplained. Clone size and V and J calls were adopted from that table, with D and trimming inferred from the DNA. The table for this sample lists about 29,000 clones; over 60% of them were counted only once. The top ten constitute 20% of the sample.

The investigation overall reported the following: Compared with monoreactive clones, crossreactive clones had significantly weaker SARS-CoV-2-driven expansion, a result consistent with antigenic imprinting. Small numbers of patients and of tested TCRs were a limitation of the study. Because no donor provided both pre-pandemic and post-infection samples, tracing the source of pre-existing responses was limited. In approximately 60% of donors, memory CD4+ clonotypes turned up that crossrecognized SARS-CoV-2 and at least one common cold coronavirus spike. Crossreactivity analysis centred on spike protein, so crossreactivity against other viral proteins was not assessed.

Comment on this clone: This receptor's antigen is unknown. It has no much larger one-base neighbor in the sample; base qualities were not kept.

CD4+ T cells from unexposed donors were collected before the COVID-19 pandemic (2011-2018). The EasySep CD4+ T cell isolation kit was used to isolate CD4+ T cells once the cultures had run for roughly 10 days. As cell number allowed, CD4+ T cells from unexposed donors were tested for reactivity to SARS-CoV-2 S and N and to four common cold coronavirus spike pools. PBMCs were cultured at two million per well in IMDM supplemented with around 5% human AB serum and 9 to 10 IU/ml IL-2. Half of the culture medium was replaced with fresh IL-2-containing medium on days 3 and 7. Triplicate replicate wells were generally used for each peptide culture condition. The leukapheresis product for the unexposed donors was obtained through commercial purchase. Ficoll-Paque PLUS gradient centrifugation was used to isolate PBMCs from either whole blood or leukapheresis product. The PBMCs went either fresh into the expansion assay or into cryopreservation at -140 degrees C. The QIAamp Micro DNA Kit was used to extract genomic DNA from the CD4+ T cells.

The V and J segments used are TRBV28 and TRBJ1-3, with a tentative D gene TRBD1 over 6 matching bases. The origin of this receptor is a human donor in good health. The sequenced material came from CD4+ T cells from PBMCs, cultured in vitro. The CDR3 sequence is CASTQHRDAGNTIYF. DNA sequence: TGTGCCAGCACCCAACACAGGGACGCCGGAAACACCATATATTTT.